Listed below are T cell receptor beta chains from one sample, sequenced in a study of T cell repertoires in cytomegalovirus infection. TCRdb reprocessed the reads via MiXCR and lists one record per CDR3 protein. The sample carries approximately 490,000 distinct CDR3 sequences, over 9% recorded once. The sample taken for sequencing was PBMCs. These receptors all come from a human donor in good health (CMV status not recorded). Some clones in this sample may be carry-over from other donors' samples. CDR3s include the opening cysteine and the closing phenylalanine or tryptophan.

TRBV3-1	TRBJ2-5	CASSHGHLETQYF
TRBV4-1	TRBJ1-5	CASSQDVGDASNQPQHF
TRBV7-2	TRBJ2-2	CASSLALAGGRVYTGELFF
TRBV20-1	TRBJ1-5	CSARDRGTVQPQHF
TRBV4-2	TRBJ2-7	CASSQEASGSTAF
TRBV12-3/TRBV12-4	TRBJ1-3	CATSEGDRLIGNTIYF
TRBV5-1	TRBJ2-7	CASSLAGGQAIYEQYF
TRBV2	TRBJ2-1	CASRPWGAGGDEQFF
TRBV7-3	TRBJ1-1	CASSLGQGANTEAFF
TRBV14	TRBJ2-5	CASSQEPRETQYF